Listed here is a single T cell receptor (beta chain). The authors prepared the TCRbeta library with unique molecular identifiers. TCRdb called the PCR reads again in MiXCR, with one record for every CDR3 protein. Altogether about 600,000 distinct CDR3 sequences are present, under 12% being singletons, with the ten largest covering less than 5%. The data were obtained in a study of T-cell reconstitution after alpha-beta-depleted transplantation in children. The V end lost 3 bases, the J end lost 5 bases, and 16 bases lay between the germline ends. The germline CDR1 and CDR2 sequences are SEHNR and FQNEAQ (reference sequence). The CDR3 consists of 15 residues.

The receptor comes from a human donor who donated a stem cell graft to a child with acute myeloid leukemia. The genes are TRBV7-9 and TRBJ2-5, with a possible D match to TRBD2 (6 bases). The specimen comprised PBMCs from the stem cell graft donor, sampled from the stem cell graft. The CDR3 sequence: CASSFPGLPSETQYF. In DNA form, the CDR3 reads TGTGCCAGCAGCTTTCCGGGACTCCCATCGGAGACCCAGTACTTC. Full variable domain (remainder filled in from reference TRBV7-9 and TRBJ2-5): DTGVSQNPRHKITKRGQNVTFRCDPISEHNRLYWYRQTLGQGPEFLTYFQNEAQLEKSRLLSDRFSAERPKGSFSTLEIQRTEQGDSAMYLCASSFPGLPSETQYFGPGTRLLVL.